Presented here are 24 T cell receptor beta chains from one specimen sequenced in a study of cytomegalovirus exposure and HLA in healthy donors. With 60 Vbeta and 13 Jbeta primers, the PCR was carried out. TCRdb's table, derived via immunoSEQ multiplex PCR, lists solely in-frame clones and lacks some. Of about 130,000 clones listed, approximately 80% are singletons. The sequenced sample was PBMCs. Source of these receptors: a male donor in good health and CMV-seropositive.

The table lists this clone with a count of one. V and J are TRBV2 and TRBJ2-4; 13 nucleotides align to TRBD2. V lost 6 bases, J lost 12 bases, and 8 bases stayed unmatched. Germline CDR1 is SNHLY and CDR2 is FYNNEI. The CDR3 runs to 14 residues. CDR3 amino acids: CASSGLAGVYSQYF. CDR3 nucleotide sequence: TGTGCCAGCAGCGGACTAGCGGGAGTGTACAGTCAGTACTTC.

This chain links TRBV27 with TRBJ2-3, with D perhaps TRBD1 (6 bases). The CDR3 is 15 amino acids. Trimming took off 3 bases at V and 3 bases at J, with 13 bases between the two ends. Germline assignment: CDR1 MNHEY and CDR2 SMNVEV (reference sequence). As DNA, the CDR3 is TGTGCCAGCAGTTTTTCCAGGGGCAGGACAGATACGCAGTATTTT. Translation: CASSFSRGRTDTQYF.

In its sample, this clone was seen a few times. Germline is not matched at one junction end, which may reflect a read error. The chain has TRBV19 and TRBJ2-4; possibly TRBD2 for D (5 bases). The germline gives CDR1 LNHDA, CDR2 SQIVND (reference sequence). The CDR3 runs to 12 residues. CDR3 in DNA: TGTGCCAGCGAGGACTTGTTGAACAGTCAGTACTTC. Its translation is CASEDLLNSQYF.

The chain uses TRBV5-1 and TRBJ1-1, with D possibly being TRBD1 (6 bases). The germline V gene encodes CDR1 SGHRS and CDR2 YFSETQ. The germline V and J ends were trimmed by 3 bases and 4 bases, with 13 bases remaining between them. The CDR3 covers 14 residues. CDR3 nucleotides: TGCGCCAGCAGCTCGGGGGGCGGGGGCACTGAAGCTTTCTTT. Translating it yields CASSSGGGGTEAFF.

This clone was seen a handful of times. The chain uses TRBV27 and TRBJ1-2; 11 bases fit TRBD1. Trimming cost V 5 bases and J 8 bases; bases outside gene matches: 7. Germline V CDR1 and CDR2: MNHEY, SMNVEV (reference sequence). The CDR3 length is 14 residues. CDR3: CASSRDRGDGGYTF. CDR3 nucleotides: TGTGCCAGCAGTCGGGACAGGGGGGACGGGGGCTACACCTTC.

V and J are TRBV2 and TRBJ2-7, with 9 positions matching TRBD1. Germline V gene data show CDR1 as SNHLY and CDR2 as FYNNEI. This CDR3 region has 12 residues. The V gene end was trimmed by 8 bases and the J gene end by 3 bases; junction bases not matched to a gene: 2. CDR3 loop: CASATGGYEQYF. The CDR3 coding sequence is TGTGCCAGCGCGACAGGGGGCTACGAGCAGTACTTC.

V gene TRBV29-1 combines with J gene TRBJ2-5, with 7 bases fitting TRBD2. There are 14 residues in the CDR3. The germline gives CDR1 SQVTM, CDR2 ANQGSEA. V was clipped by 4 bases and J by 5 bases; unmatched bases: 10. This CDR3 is CSVGIAGVRETQYF. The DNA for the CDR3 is TGCAGCGTTGGAATCGCGGGAGTGAGGGAGACCCAGTACTTC.

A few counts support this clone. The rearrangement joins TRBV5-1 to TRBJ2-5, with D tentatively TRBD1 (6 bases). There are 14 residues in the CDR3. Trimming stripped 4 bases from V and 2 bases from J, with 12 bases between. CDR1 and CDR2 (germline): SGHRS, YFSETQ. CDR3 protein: CASSPGAGQETQYF. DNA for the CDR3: TGCGCCAGCAGCCCAGGGGCGGGTCAAGAGACCCAGTACTTC.

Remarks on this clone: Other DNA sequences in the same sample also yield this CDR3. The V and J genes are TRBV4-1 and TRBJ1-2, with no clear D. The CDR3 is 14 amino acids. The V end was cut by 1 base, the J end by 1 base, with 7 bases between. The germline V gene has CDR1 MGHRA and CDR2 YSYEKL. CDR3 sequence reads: CASSQVGGNYGYTF. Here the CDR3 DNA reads TGCGCCAGCAGCCAAGTAGGAGGTAACTATGGCTACACCTTC.

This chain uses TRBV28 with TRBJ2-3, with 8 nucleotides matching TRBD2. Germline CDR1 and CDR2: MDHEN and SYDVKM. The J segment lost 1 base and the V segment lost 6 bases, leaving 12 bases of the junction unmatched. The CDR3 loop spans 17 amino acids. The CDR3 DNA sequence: TGTGCCAGCAGCCCCCCCCACGGGGGGGAGGGCACAGATACGCAGTATTTT. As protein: CASSPPHGGEGTDTQYF.

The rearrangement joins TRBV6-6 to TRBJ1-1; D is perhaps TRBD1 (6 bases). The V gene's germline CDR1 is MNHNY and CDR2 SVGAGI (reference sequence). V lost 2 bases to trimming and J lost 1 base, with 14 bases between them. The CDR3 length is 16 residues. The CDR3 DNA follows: TGTGCCAGCAGTTACGGGGGCCTGCCGGGGAACACTGAAGCTTTCTTT. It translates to CASSYGGLPGNTEAFF.

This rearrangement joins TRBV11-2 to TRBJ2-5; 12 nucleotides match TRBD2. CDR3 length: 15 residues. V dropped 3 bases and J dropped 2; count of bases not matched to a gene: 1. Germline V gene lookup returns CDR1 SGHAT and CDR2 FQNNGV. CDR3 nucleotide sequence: TGTGCCAGCAGCTTTACTAGCGGGGGGCAAGAGACCCAGTACTTC. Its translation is CASSFTSGGQETQYF. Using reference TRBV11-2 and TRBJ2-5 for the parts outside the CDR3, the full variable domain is EAGVAQSPRYKIIEKRQSVAFWCNPISGHATLYWYQQILGQGPKLLIQFQNNGVVDDSQLPKDRFSAERLKGVDSTLKIQPAKLEDSAVYLCASSFTSGGQETQYFGPGTRLLVL.

The CDR3 reads CASSPVPANTGELFF. CDR3 sequence (DNA): TGTGCCAGCTCACCAGTGCCAGCGAACACCGGGGAGCTGTTTTTT. V and J are TRBV18 and TRBJ2-2, with D uncertain. The CDR3 loop spans 15 amino acids. V lost 2 bases, J lost 0 bases, and 7 bases lay in between. Germline V gene sequence: CDR1 KGHSH, CDR2 LQKENI.

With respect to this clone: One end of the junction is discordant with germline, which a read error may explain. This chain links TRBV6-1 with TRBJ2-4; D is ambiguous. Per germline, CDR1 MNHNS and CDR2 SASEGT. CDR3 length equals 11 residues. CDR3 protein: CASSESNSQYF. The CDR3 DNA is TGTGCCAGCAGTGAAAGTAACAGTCAGTACTTC.

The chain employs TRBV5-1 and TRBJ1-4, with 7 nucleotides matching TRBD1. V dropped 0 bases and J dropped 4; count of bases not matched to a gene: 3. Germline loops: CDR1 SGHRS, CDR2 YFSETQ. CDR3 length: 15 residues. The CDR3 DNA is TGCGCCAGCAGCTTGGGGACAGGATTTAATGAAAAACTGTTTTTT. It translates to CASSLGTGFNEKLFF.

CDR3 in amino acids: CASSSPHSGNEKLFF. DNA of the CDR3: TGTGCCAGCAGTTCCCCGCACAGCGGGAATGAAAAACTGTTTTTT. The chain links TRBV28 to TRBJ1-4; no reliable D call. The V end lost 4 bases, the J end lost 5 bases, and 14 bases lay between the germline ends. Germline V gene lookup returns CDR1 MDHEN and CDR2 SYDVKM. This CDR3 has 15 residues.

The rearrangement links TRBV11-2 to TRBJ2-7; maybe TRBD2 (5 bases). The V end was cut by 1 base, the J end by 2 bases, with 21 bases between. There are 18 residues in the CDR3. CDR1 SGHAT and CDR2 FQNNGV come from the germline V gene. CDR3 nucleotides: TGTGCCAGCAGCTTAGCACTACCCCTTTTCGGGGATACCTACGAGCAGTACTTC. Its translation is CASSLALPLFGDTYEQYF.

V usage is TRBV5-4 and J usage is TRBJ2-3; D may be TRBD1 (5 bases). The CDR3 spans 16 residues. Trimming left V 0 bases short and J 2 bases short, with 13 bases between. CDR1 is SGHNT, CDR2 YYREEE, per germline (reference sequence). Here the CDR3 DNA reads TGTGCCAGCAGCTTGGGGGGCGTCCTTAACACAGATACGCAGTATTTT. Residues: CASSLGGVLNTDTQYF.

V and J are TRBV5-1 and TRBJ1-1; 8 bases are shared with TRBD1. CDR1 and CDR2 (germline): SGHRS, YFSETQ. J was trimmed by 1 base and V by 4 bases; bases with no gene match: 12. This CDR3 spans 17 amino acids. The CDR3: CASSPRIWGQENTEAFF. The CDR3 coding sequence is TGCGCCAGCAGCCCCCGTATATGGGGACAGGAGAACACTGAAGCTTTCTTT.

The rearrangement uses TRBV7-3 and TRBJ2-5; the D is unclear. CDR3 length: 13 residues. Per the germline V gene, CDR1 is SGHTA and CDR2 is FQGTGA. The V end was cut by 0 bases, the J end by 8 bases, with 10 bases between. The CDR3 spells CASSLTSLATQYF. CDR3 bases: TGTGCCAGCAGCTTAACGTCCTTGGCCACCCAGTACTTC.

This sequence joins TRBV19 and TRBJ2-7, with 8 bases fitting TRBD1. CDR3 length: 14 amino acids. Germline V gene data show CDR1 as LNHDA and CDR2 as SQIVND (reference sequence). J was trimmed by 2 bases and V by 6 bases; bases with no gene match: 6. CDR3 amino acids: CASSDRGHPYEQYF. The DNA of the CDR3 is TGTGCCAGTAGCGACAGGGGTCATCCCTACGAGCAGTACTTC. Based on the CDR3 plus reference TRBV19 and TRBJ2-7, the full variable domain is DGGITQSPKYLFRKEGQNVTLSCEQNLNHDAMYWYRQDPGQGLRLIYYSQIVNDFQKGDIAEGYSVSREKKESFPLTVTSAQKNPTAFYLCASSDRGHPYEQYFGPGTRLTVT.

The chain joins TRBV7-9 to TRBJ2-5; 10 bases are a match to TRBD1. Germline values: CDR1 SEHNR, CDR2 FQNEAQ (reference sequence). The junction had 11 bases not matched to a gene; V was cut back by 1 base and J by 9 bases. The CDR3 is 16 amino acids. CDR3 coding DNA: TGTGCCAGCAGCTTAGGACAGGGGGCGAGAGATGACGCCCAGTACTTC. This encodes CASSLGQGARDDAQYF.

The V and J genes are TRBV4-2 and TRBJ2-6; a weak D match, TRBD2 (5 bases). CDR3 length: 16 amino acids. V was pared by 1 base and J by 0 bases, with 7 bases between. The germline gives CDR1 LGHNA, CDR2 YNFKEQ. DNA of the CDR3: TGTGCCAGCAGCCAAGGGGGAGTCTCTGGGGCCAACGTCCTGACTTTC. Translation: CASSQGGVSGANVLTF.

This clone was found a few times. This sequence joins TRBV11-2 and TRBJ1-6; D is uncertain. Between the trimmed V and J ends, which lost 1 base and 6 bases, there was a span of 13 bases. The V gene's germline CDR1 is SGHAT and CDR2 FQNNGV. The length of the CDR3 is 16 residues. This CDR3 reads CASSLGQAAGNSPLHF. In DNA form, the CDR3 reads TGTGCCAGCAGCTTAGGGCAGGCTGCGGGTAATTCACCCCTCCACTTT.